A selection of T cell receptor beta chains follows, all from one sample in a study of T cell changes during pregnancy in multiple sclerosis. TCRdb keeps only in-frame clones here, not all; method: immunoSEQ multiplex PCR. The sample yields about 58,000 clones, about 92% seen once. The starting material was CD8+ T cells from peripheral blood mononuclear cells, obtained in the second trimester of pregnancy. Receptors originate from a female donor with multiple sclerosis, enrolled in a pregnancy study. Each CDR3 is given with its conserved first and last residue. D genes are given only for firm matches. Clone size is stated in some rows and not others, as once, few, many or a class when expanded.

>TRBJ1-1|.|TRBV27|.
CASSFLQGDEAFF
TGTGCCAGCAGTTTTCTACAGGGAGATGAAGCTTTCTTT
>TRBJ2-1|.|TRBV10-1|TRBD1
CASSRTGGNEQFF
TGCGCCAGCAGCAGGACAGGGGGAAATGAGCAGTTCTTC
>TRBJ2-1|.|TRBV27|TRBD1
CASSLSPDRGLRGEQFF
TGTGCCAGCAGTTTATCACCGGACAGGGGACTCAGAGGTGAGCAGTTCTTC
>TRBJ2-7|.|TRBV9|TRBD1
CASSGAGGEYEQYF
TGTGCCAGCAGCGGTGCAGGGGGCGAGTACGAGCAGTACTTC
>TRBJ1-1|few|TRBV29-1|.
CSAADYREAFF
TGCAGCGCCGCCGACTACAGAGAAGCTTTCTTT
>TRBJ2-7|.|TRBV19|TRBD2
CASSISGSSYEQYF
TGTGCCAGTAGTATTAGCGGGAGCTCCTACGAGCAGTACTTC
>TRBJ1-2|.|TRBV4-2|.
CASSQYRESNYGYTF
TGTGCCAGCAGCCAATACAGGGAGTCTAACTATGGCTACACCTTC
>TRBJ1-2|once|TRBV7-9|.
CASSLAVGYGYTF
TGTGCCAGCAGCTTAGCGGTCGGCTATGGCTACACCTTC
>TRBJ2-7|.|TRBV6-6|.
CASSYSILVQGSEQYF
TGTGCCAGCAGTTACTCGATTTTAGTCCAGGGATCCGAGCAGTACTTC
>TRBJ2-5|.|TRBV27|TRBD1
CASRWTGSREETQYF
TGTGCCAGCAGGTGGACAGGGTCTAGGGAAGAGACCCAGTACTTC
>TRBJ1-1|few|TRBV12-5|.
CASGLGQKNTEAFF
TGTGCTAGTGGTTTGGGACAGAAGAACACTGAAGCTTTCTTT
>TRBJ1-1|.|TRBV7-6|TRBD1
CASSQGQVNTEAFF
TGTGCCAGCAGCCAGGGACAGGTGAACACTGAAGCTTTCTTT
>TRBJ2-1|once|TRBV7-9|.
CASSPRRQNEQFF
TGTGCCAGCAGTCCTAGAAGGCAGAATGAGCAGTTCTTC
>TRBJ2-7|once|TRBV5-8|.
CASSFRIPLLYEQYF
TGTGCCAGCAGCTTCCGTATCCCGCTTCTATACGAGCAGTACTTC
>TRBJ1-2|.|TRBV7-9|.
CASSQLPLTVYGYTF
TGTGCCAGCAGCCAACTCCCGCTTACCGTATATGGCTACACCTTC
>TRBJ1-2|.|TRBV27|.
CASSLGVNYGYTF
TGTGCCAGCAGTTTAGGAGTGAACTATGGCTACACCTTC
>TRBJ2-1|.|TRBV7-9|TRBD1
CASRGTGGYNEQFF
TGTGCCAGCAGGGGGACAGGGGGCTACAATGAGCAGTTCTTC
>TRBJ1-2|.|TRBV4-3|.
CASSHGTIDSGYTF
TGCGCCAGCAGCCATGGGACAATTGACTCTGGCTACACCTTC
>TRBJ2-7|.|TRBV5-1|.
CASSFGVGYEQYF
TGCGCCAGCAGCTTCGGGGTAGGCTACGAGCAGTACTTC
>TRBJ1-5|.|TRBV6-1|.
CASNRGGLGVQPQHF
TGTGCCAGCAACCGGGGAGGGCTTGGAGTTCAGCCCCAGCATTTT
>TRBJ2-5|.|TRBV7-9|TRBD1
CASSPTGTDSQETQYF
TGTGCCAGCAGCCCGACGGGGACAGATTCCCAAGAGACCCAGTACTTC
>TRBJ2-2|.|TRBV5-1|TRBD1
CASSSDREVGGELFF
TGCGCCAGCAGCTCGGACAGGGAGGTTGGCGGGGAGCTGTTTTTT
>TRBJ1-4|.|TRBV19|TRBD1
CASRKGQGVSGWNEKLFF
TGTGCCAGTAGAAAGGGACAGGGCGTTTCGGGATGGAATGAAAAACTGTTTTTT
>TRBJ1-1|.|TRBV9|.
CASSVDLGAGNTEAFF
TGTGCCAGCAGCGTAGACTTGGGGGCCGGAAACACTGAAGCTTTCTTT
>TRBJ2-5|.|TRBV10-3|.
CAISQGRETQYF
TGTGCCATCAGCCAGGGTCGGGAGACCCAGTACTTC
>TRBJ1-2|few|TRBV4-1|TRBD1
CASSQDRGSYGYTF
TGCGCCAGCAGCCAAGACAGGGGGAGCTATGGCTACACCTTC
>TRBJ2-3|once|TRBV5-1|.
CASSLDITDTQYF
TGCGCCAGCAGCTTGGACATCACAGATACGCAGTATTTT
>TRBJ1-2|.|TRBV2|.
CASSAPQGNNYGYTF
TGTGCCAGCAGTGCCCCCCAGGGAAATAACTATGGCTACACCTTC
>TRBJ1-2|.|TRBV7-8|.
CASSLVGSQPSYGYTF
TGTGCCAGCAGCTTAGTGGGCAGCCAACCTTCCTATGGCTACACCTTC
>TRBJ1-3|.|TRBV11-2|.
CASSLGRSSGNTIYF
TGTGCCAGCAGCTTAGGCCGGAGCTCTGGAAACACCATATATTTT
>TRBJ2-5|.|TRBV2|.
CASSEGHQGNYQETQYF
TGTGCCAGCAGTGAAGGTCATCAGGGCAATTACCAAGAGACCCAGTACTTC
>TRBJ1-1|.|TRBV7-6|TRBD1
CASSARQGKVTEAFF
TGTGCCAGCAGCGCCCGACAGGGCAAAGTCACTGAAGCTTTCTTT
>TRBJ1-5|once|TRBV7-2|.
CASSLGGGGNQPQHF
TGTGCCAGCAGCTTAGGAGGGGGAGGGAATCAGCCCCAGCATTTT
>TRBJ2-7|.|TRBV4-1|.
CASSQAERASYEQYF
TGCGCCAGCAGCCAAGCTGAGCGCGCTTCCTACGAGCAGTACTTC
>TRBJ1-1|.|TRBV6-5|.
CASSYSEQGKAFF
TGTGCCAGCAGTTACTCGGAGCAGGGAAAAGCTTTCTTT
>TRBJ2-7|.|TRBV7-6|TRBD2
CASSPRRGRGETYEQYF
TGTGCCAGCAGCCCCCGCCGGGGGCGGGGGGAGACCTACGAGCAGTACTTC
>TRBJ2-3|.|TRBV11-2|.
CASSLESGGTDTQYF
TGTGCCAGCAGCTTAGAGTCAGGAGGGACAGATACGCAGTATTTT
>TRBJ2-7|.|TRBV10-2|.
CASSTSGQGYEQYF
.
>TRBJ1-5|once|TRBV2|.
CASSPWTDNQPQHF
TGTGCCAGCAGTCCCTGGACAGACAATCAGCCCCAGCATTTT
>TRBJ2-5|.|TRBV7-2|.
CASSLALHGETQYF
TGTGCCAGCAGCTTAGCCCTTCACGGGGAGACCCAGTACTTC
>TRBJ1-2|.|TRBV7-9|TRBD1
CASSLNRGPWEGYTF
TGTGCCAGCAGCCTAAACAGGGGCCCGTGGGAGGGCTACACCTTC
>TRBJ1-5|.|TRBV4-2|.
CASSQSLNSNQPQHF
TGTGCCAGCAGCCAATCTCTTAATAGCAATCAGCCCCAGCATTTT
>TRBJ2-5|once|TRBV9|TRBD2
CASSGTSSTVPQETQYF
TGTGCCAGCAGCGGGACTAGTAGTACGGTACCCCAAGAGACCCAGTACTTC
>TRBJ1-5|.|TRBV28|TRBD1
CASSSYTGTGVDQPQHF
TGTGCCAGCAGTTCCTACACGGGGACAGGGGTGGATCAGCCCCAGCATTTT
>TRBJ1-4|.|TRBV9|.
CASSGGADEKLFF
TGTGCCAGCAGCGGCGGAGCGGACGAAAAACTGTTTTTT
>TRBJ1-1|.|TRBV6-6|TRBD1
CASTTGGTGEAFF
TGTGCCAGCACTACCGGCGGGACAGGGGAAGCTTTCTTT
>TRBJ1-1|.|TRBV15|TRBD1
CATSRTGEVGTEAFF
TGTGCCACCAGCAGGACAGGGGAGGTGGGCACTGAAGCTTTCTTT
>TRBJ2-5|.|TRBV27|.
CASSLSPGTRETQYF
TGTGCCAGCAGTTTATCCCCGGGGACACGGGAGACCCAGTACTTC